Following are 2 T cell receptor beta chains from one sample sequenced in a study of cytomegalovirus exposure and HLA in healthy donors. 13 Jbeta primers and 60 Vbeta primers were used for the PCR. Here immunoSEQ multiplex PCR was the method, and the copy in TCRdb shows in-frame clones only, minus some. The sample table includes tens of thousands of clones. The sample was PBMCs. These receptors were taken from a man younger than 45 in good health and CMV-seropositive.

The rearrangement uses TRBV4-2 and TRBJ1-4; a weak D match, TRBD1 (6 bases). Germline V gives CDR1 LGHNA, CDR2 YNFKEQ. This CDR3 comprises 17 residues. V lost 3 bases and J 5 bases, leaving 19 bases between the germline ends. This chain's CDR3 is CASSHQPTGYINEKLFF. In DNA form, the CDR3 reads TGTGCCAGCAGCCATCAGCCTACAGGGTACATCAATGAAAAACTGTTTTTT.

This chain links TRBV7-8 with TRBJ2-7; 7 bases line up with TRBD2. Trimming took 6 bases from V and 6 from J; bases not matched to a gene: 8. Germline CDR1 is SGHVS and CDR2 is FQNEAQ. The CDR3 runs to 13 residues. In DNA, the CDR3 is TGTGCCAGCAGGCGGGGGACTGCGGGCGAGCAGTACTTC. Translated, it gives CASRRGTAGEQYF.